These 23 T cell receptor beta chains were all obtained from the same sample, sequenced in a study of untreated major depressive disorder. Sequenced by immunoSEQ multiplex PCR; TCRdb stores in-frame clones only, minus some. The top ten hold 0.25% to 0.35% of the sample, which has approximately 20,000 clones, approximately 95% seen once. Source material: CD4+ T cells from PBMCs. The source is a man aged 25-45 years in good health.

The V call is TRBV5-1, the J call TRBJ2-3; TRBD1 aligns across 7 bases. This CDR3 spans 15 amino acids. J lost 0 bases, V lost 4 bases, and 5 bases had no gene match. Germline-derived CDR1 and CDR2 are SGHRS and YFSETQ. For the CDR3, the DNA is TGCGCCAGCAGCCAGGGACAGCCGAGCACAGATACGCAGTATTTT. It is translated as CASSQGQPSTDTQYF.

The chain uses TRBV4-2 and TRBJ2-7; the match to TRBD2 covers 15 bases. V was pared by 4 bases and J by 7 bases, with 5 bases of the junction left unmatched. Germline CDR1 is LGHNA and CDR2 is YNFKEQ. The CDR3 has 15 amino acids. CDR3 sequence reads: CASSPGLAGGREQYF. CDR3 DNA sequence: TGTGCCAGCAGCCCGGGACTAGCGGGAGGACGGGAGCAGTACTTC.

This chain connects TRBV5-1 to TRBJ2-5; D is uncertain. V lost 0 bases and J 2 bases, leaving 8 bases between the germline ends. Per the germline V gene, CDR1 is SGHRS and CDR2 is YFSETQ. The CDR3 runs 14 residues. CDR3 amino acids: CASSLGAAQETQYF. For the CDR3, the DNA is TGCGCCAGCAGCTTGGGGGCGGCACAAGAGACCCAGTACTTC.

The rearrangement uses TRBV4-2 and TRBJ2-5, with 16 nucleotides matching TRBD2. Germline-derived CDR1 and CDR2 are LGHNA and YNFKEQ. Trimming at V came to 3 bases and at J to 1 base, leaving 5 bases not matched to a gene. CDR3 length equals 18 residues. The CDR3 protein is CASSQGTSGGVGQETQYF. The CDR3 region has the DNA TGTGCCAGCAGCCAGGGGACTAGCGGGGGGGTTGGCCAAGAGACCCAGTACTTC.

The rearrangement links TRBV29-1 to TRBJ2-5; tentatively, D is TRBD1 or TRBD2 (5 bases each). This CDR3 has 14 amino acids. Germline V gene data show CDR1 as SQVTM and CDR2 as ANQGSEA. V lost 2 bases, J lost 1 base, and 11 bases lay in between. CDR3 sequence (DNA): TGCAGCGTTGAATCGGGACGTATCCAAGAGACCCAGTACTTC. Its protein product is CSVESGRIQETQYF.

This clone appeared once. The rearrangement links TRBV6-5 to TRBJ2-5; D not resolved. CDR1 is MNHEY, CDR2 SVGAGI, per germline. This CDR3 contains 12 residues. The V end was cut by 2 bases, the J end by 5 bases, with 6 bases between. DNA for the CDR3: TGTGCCAGCAGTTACCCCCGTGAGACCCAGTACTTC. It codes for CASSYPRETQYF.

The V call is TRBV7-9, the J call TRBJ2-3; D is perhaps TRBD2 (5 bases). In germline, CDR1 is SEHNR, CDR2 FQNEAQ (reference sequence). V lost 3 bases, J lost 0 bases, and 22 bases lay in between. The CDR3 loop spans 19 amino acids. The CDR3: CASSFGLLADSISTDTQYF. The CDR3 DNA reads as TGTGCCAGCAGCTTCGGTTTGCTAGCAGATAGTATTAGCACAGATACGCAGTATTTT.

V usage is TRBV7-2 and J usage is TRBJ1-5; TRBD1 matches at 10 bases. The CDR3 loop spans 15 amino acids. The V segment lost 2 bases and the J segment 6 bases; nucleotides outside the gene matches: 4. Germline V lookup: CDR1 SGHTA, CDR2 FQGNSA. The CDR3 protein is CASSLTTGGAQPQHF. The DNA of the CDR3 is TGTGCCAGCAGCTTAACGACAGGGGGCGCTCAGCCCCAGCATTTT.

The chain uses TRBV5-6 and TRBJ1-2; weak D call: TRBD1 (5 bases). The CDR3 length is 15 residues. Germline V lookup: CDR1 SGHDT, CDR2 YYEEEE. V shed 4 bases and J shed 4 bases, with 17 bases lying between them. The CDR3 bases are TGTGCCAGCAGCCCGCCTCCAGGGATGAGCTATGGCTACACCTTC. Protein product: CASSPPPGMSYGYTF.

The genes are TRBV7-2 and TRBJ2-1, with TRBD2 identical over 8 bases. Trimming at V came to 1 base and at J to 2 bases, leaving 1 base not matched to a gene. Looked up from germline, CDR1 is SGHTA and CDR2 is FQGNSA. The CDR3 spans 15 residues. This CDR3 reads CASSLVSGAYNEQFF. CDR3 nucleotide sequence: TGTGCCAGCAGCTTAGTTAGCGGGGCCTACAATGAGCAGTTCTTC.

The V and J genes are TRBV6-6 and TRBJ2-7; D not certain. CDR1 is MNHNY, CDR2 SVGAGI, per germline (reference sequence). This CDR3 is built from 14 residues. The V gene lost 7 bases and the J gene lost 3 bases, with 16 bases spanning the gap. The CDR3 region has the DNA TGTGCCAGCAACAAGGGCCAGGAACACTACGAGCAGTACTTC. This translates into CASNKGQEHYEQYF.

The V call is TRBV19, the J call TRBJ2-1, with TRBD2 as a possible D gene (5 bases). V was trimmed by 4 bases and J by 2 bases, leaving 15 bases between them. This CDR3 has 16 residues. Germline loops: CDR1 LNHDA, CDR2 SQIVND (reference sequence). This CDR3 is CASSKRVNVPYNEQFF. The CDR3 nucleotides read TGTGCCAGTAGTAAGAGGGTGAACGTACCCTACAATGAGCAGTTCTTC. Combining the CDR3 with reference TRBV19 and TRBJ2-1 gives the whole variable domain DGGITQSPKYLFRKEGQNVTLSCEQNLNHDAMYWYRQDPGQGLRLIYYSQIVNDFQKGDIAEGYSVSREKKESFPLTVTSAQKNPTAFYLCASSKRVNVPYNEQFFGPGTRLTVL.

The chain combines TRBV30 with TRBJ2-6; TRBD2 might be the D (5 bases). V lost 2 bases and J lost 0, with 5 bases in between. This CDR3 comprises 14 residues. The germline V gene encodes CDR1 GTSNPN and CDR2 SVGIG (reference sequence). CDR3 in amino acids: CAWSTSSGANVLTF. DNA of the CDR3: TGTGCCTGGAGTACTAGCTCTGGGGCCAACGTCCTGACTTTC.

The CDR3 DNA is TGTGCCAGCAGCCTTAGCTCATACAGGGGCAATGAGCAGTTCTTC. It is translated as CASSLSSYRGNEQFF. V gene TRBV9 combines with J gene TRBJ2-1; 7 bases fit TRBD1. Looked up from germline, CDR1 is SGDLS and CDR2 is YYNGEE. CDR3 length equals 15 residues. V lost 4 bases, J lost 6 bases, and 10 bases stayed unmatched.

The chain is built from TRBV7-3 and TRBJ2-3, with D possibly TRBD1 on 6 matching bases. V was cut by 4 bases and J by 0 bases, with 11 bases left in between. CDR1 and CDR2 (germline): SGHTA, FQGTGA. The CDR3 totals 15 residues. The DNA for the CDR3 is TGTGCCAGCAGCTACGACAGGCAAAGCACAGATACGCAGTATTTT. The encoded protein is CASSYDRQSTDTQYF.

The chain is built from TRBV7-8 and TRBJ1-1; D not resolved. Trimming stripped 1 base from V and 5 bases from J, with 17 bases between. CDR3 length: 16 amino acids. Germline CDR1 SGHVS, CDR2 FQNEAQ. The DNA of the CDR3 is TGTGCCAGCAGCTTAGTGCCGCCCGGGGAGGGAACTGAAGCTTTCTTT. Translating gives CASSLVPPGEGTEAFF.

The chain is built from TRBV5-4 and TRBJ1-1, with TRBD1 identical over 9 bases. This CDR3 region has 15 residues. Germline trimming cut 4 bases from V and 2 bases from J; bases unmatched to any gene: 6. CDR1 SGHNT and CDR2 YYREEE come from the germline V gene (reference sequence). The DNA of the CDR3 is TGTGCCAGCAGCCTGGACAGGGGCCGAAACACTGAAGCTTTCTTT. This codes for CASSLDRGRNTEAFF.

This chain uses TRBV5-6 with TRBJ1-5; no clear D. Trimming removed 3 bases from V and 2 bases from J, with 6 bases in between. This CDR3 region has 13 residues. Germline values: CDR1 SGHDT, CDR2 YYEEEE. This chain's CDR3 is CASSSTGNQPQHF. The CDR3 bases are TGTGCCAGCAGCTCCACGGGCAATCAGCCCCAGCATTTT.

This clone has a handful of counts. V is TRBV2 and J is TRBJ1-5; D unclear. The V and J ends lost 5 bases and 6 bases respectively, with 8 bases between them. Per germline, CDR1 SNHLY and CDR2 FYNNEI. The CDR3 length is 12 residues. CDR3 residues: CASSRMTQPQHF. CDR3 DNA sequence: TGTGCCAGCAGTCGGATGACTCAGCCCCAGCATTTT.

The gene calls are TRBV4-1 and TRBJ1-5; D perhaps matches TRBD1 (5 bases). Germline V gene sequence: CDR1 MGHRA, CDR2 YSYEKL. This CDR3 is 15 amino acids long. With 5 bases removed from V and 2 bases from J, the gap between germline ends came to 13 bases. DNA for the CDR3: TGCGCCAGCAGCGTACAGGTTTTGGGCAATCAGCCCCAGCATTTT. It specifies CASSVQVLGNQPQHF.

V usage is TRBV6-5 and J usage is TRBJ2-7; 9 nucleotides align to TRBD1. CDR3 size: 14 residues. The germline V gene encodes CDR1 MNHEY and CDR2 SVGAGI. The V and J ends lost 6 bases and 10 bases, in that order; junction bases with no gene match: 13. CDR3 sequence: CASSQGTGNVGQYF. The CDR3 DNA reads as TGTGCCAGCAGCCAGGGGACAGGGAATGTCGGACAGTACTTC.

The chain is built from TRBV4-3 and TRBJ2-1; TRBD1 agrees at 7 bases. The CDR3 consists of 13 residues. V was clipped by 3 bases and J by 7 bases; unmatched bases: 3. Germline V gene sequence: CDR1 LGHNA, CDR2 YSLEER. The CDR3 here is CASSQARGNEQFF. In DNA, the CDR3 is TGCGCCAGCAGCCAGGCCAGGGGGAATGAGCAGTTCTTC.

The chain combines TRBV7-3 with TRBJ2-1, with D tentatively TRBD1 (6 bases). The CDR3 consists of 16 residues. V dropped 0 bases and J dropped 3 bases, with 12 bases sitting between them. CDR1 is SGHTA, CDR2 FQGTGA, per germline. Here the CDR3 reads CASSLTGAGDYNEQFF. In nucleotides, the CDR3 is TGTGCCAGCAGCTTAACGGGGGCCGGAGACTACAATGAGCAGTTCTTC.